A selection of T cell receptor beta chains follows, all from one sample in a study of T cell responses to AZD1222 COVID-19 vaccine. Only in-frame clones appear in the TCRdb table, and some are missing; sequencing was by immunoSEQ multiplex PCR. Of 100,000 to 150,000 clones in the sample, 80% to 95% were seen once. The sequencing here drew on peripheral blood, taken 28 days after the second AZD1222 dose. The receptor source for this set is an adult who received the AZD1222 COVID-19 vaccine. CDR3s include the opening cysteine and the closing phenylalanine or tryptophan. D genes are given only for firm matches. Clone size is not always given. Where it is, it says once, few, many or a class for expanded clones.

D: TRBD1; length: 14; J: TRBJ1-2; size: -; V: TRBV5-1; DNA: TGCGCCAGCAGCTCCCAGGGGGGAGGCTATGGCTACACCTTC; CDR3: CASSSQGGGYGYTF
D: -; length: 14; J: TRBJ2-7; size: -; V: TRBV5-1; DNA: TGCGCCAGCAGGGCGGAGGGGGTCTCCTACGAGCAGTACTTC; CDR3: CASRAEGVSYEQYF
D: -; length: 13; J: TRBJ1-1; size: -; V: TRBV7-9; DNA: TGTGCCAGCAGCTTAGAGGGAAGGTCTGAAGCTTTCTTT; CDR3: CASSLEGRSEAFF
D: -; length: 14; J: TRBJ2-1; size: -; V: TRBV29-1; DNA: TGCAGCGTTGAAGATGGGATGGCACAACGTCTGCAGTTCTTC; CDR3: CSVEDGMAQRLQFF
D: -; length: 14; J: TRBJ2-1; size: -; V: TRBV11-3; DNA: TGTGCCAGCAGCTTAGGCGGTCCATACAATGAGCAGTTCTTC; CDR3: CASSLGGPYNEQFF
D: -; length: 14; J: TRBJ1-2; size: -; V: TRBV6-2/TRBV6-3; DNA: TGTGCCAGCAGTTACCCCGGAGGGACCTATGGCTACACCTTC; CDR3: CASSYPGGTYGYTF
D: TRBD1; length: 13; J: TRBJ1-6; size: -; V: TRBV19; DNA: TGTGCCAGTTCCGGGACAGGGAATTCACCCCTCCACTTT; CDR3: CASSGTGNSPLHF
D: -; length: 13; J: TRBJ1-1; size: -; V: TRBV15; DNA: TGTGCCACCAGCAGACGGGGGAACACTGAAGCTTTCTTT; CDR3: CATSRRGNTEAFF
D: -; length: 15; J: TRBJ1-4; size: -; V: TRBV5-8; DNA: TGTGCCAGCAGCGAGCGGCAGACACTTAATGAAAAACTGTTTTTT; CDR3: CASSERQTLNEKLFF
D: -; length: 13; J: TRBJ2-5; size: -; V: TRBV19; DNA: TGTGCCAGTCGAAGGGATGGGGGGGAGACCCAGTACTTC; CDR3: CASRRDGGETQYF
D: -; length: 13; J: TRBJ1-5; size: once; V: TRBV7-2; DNA: TGTGCCAGCAGCCAGGACAGCAATCAGCCCCAGCATTTT; CDR3: CASSQDSNQPQHF
D: -; length: 14; J: TRBJ1-3; size: -; V: TRBV4-2; DNA: TGTGCCAGCAGCCAGACAGCTTCTGGAAACACCATATATTTT; CDR3: CASSQTASGNTIYF
D: -; length: 12; J: TRBJ2-7; size: once; V: TRBV5-6; DNA: TGTGCCAGCAGCTCTGGGTCCTACGAGCAGTACTTC; CDR3: CASSSGSYEQYF
D: TRBD1; length: 15; J: TRBJ2-3; size: -; V: TRBV7-3; DNA: TGTGCCAGCAGCCCGACAGGGCTTGGCACAGATACGCAGTATTTT; CDR3: CASSPTGLGTDTQYF
D: TRBD1; length: 15; J: TRBJ2-3; size: -; V: TRBV6-2/TRBV6-3; DNA: TGTGCCAGCAGTTACGGGACAGGGGAATCGGATACGCAGTATTTT; CDR3: CASSYGTGESDTQYF
D: TRBD2; length: 21; J: TRBJ2-1; size: -; V: TRBV9; DNA: TGTGCCAGCAGCGTGGGCGCTGGGGGTGGTCTAGCGGGGGGCGACTACAATGAGCAGTTCTTC; CDR3: CASSVGAGGGLAGGDYNEQFF
D: -; length: 13; J: TRBJ2-3; size: -; V: TRBV6-1; DNA: TGTGCCAGCAGTGATCAGCGGAACGATAAGCAGTATTTT; CDR3: CASSDQRNDKQYF
D: TRBD2; length: 18; J: TRBJ2-1; size: -; V: TRBV10-3; DNA: TGTGCCATCAGTGAGATAGCGGGAGATGTCTCCGGCACGGGGGAGCAGTTCTTC; CDR3: CAISEIAGDVSGTGEQFF
D: TRBD2; length: 12; J: TRBJ2-1; size: -; V: TRBV12-3/TRBV12-4; DNA: TGTGCCAGCAGTGGGACTAGCGGCAACTCATTCTTC; CDR3: CASSGTSGNSFF
D: -; length: 15; J: TRBJ2-7; size: -; V: TRBV24-1; DNA: TGTGCCACCAGTGACCGGAGCGCACGAGCCTACGAGCAGTACTTC; CDR3: CATSDRSARAYEQYF
D: TRBD2; length: 16; J: TRBJ2-7; size: -; V: TRBV3-1/TRBV3-2; DNA: TGTGCCAGCAGCCGGTGGACTAGCGGGGCGTCCTACGAGCAGTACTTC; CDR3: CASSRWTSGASYEQYF
D: -; length: 12; J: TRBJ1-1; size: -; V: TRBV19; DNA: TGTGCCACCTATCGGCCGGGGGCTAAAGCTTTCTTT; CDR3: CATYRPGAKAFF
D: -; length: 16; J: TRBJ2-5; size: -; V: TRBV7-6; DNA: TGTGCCAGCAGCTTTTCCGAGGCGCCCCCCAAAGAGACCCAGTACTTC; CDR3: CASSFSEAPPKETQYF
D: -; length: 12; J: TRBJ2-1; size: -; V: TRBV19; DNA: TGTGCCAGTAGTTCTACAGGGAATGAGCAGTTCTTC; CDR3: CASSSTGNEQFF
D: TRBD1; length: 16; J: TRBJ2-2; size: -; V: TRBV13; DNA: TGTGCCAGCAGCTCCCGGGACAGAGCGAACACCGGGGAGCTGTTTTTT; CDR3: CASSSRDRANTGELFF
D: TRBD2; length: 16; J: TRBJ2-5; size: -; V: TRBV5-4; DNA: TGTGCCAGCAGCCCCGAACTAGCGGGAGTGGGGGGGACCCAGTACTTC; CDR3: CASSPELAGVGGTQYF
D: -; length: 13; J: TRBJ1-1; size: -; V: TRBV5-6; DNA: TGTGCCAGCAGCTTGTACGCTGCGCTTGAAGCTTTCTTT; CDR3: CASSLYAALEAFF
D: -; length: 14; J: TRBJ1-5; size: -; V: TRBV15; DNA: TGTGCCACCAGTAAAGGGGGGACGAATCAGCCCCAGCATTTT; CDR3: CATSKGGTNQPQHF
D: TRBD1; length: 15; J: TRBJ2-3; size: -; V: TRBV6-5; DNA: TGTGCCAGCAGCAGAGGACAGGGGGATTCAGATACGCAGTATTTT; CDR3: CASSRGQGDSDTQYF
D: TRBD1; length: 16; J: TRBJ1-4; size: -; V: TRBV4-2; DNA: TGTGCCAGCAGCCAAGATACCGGGACAGGGGGTGAAAAACTGTTTTTT; CDR3: CASSQDTGTGGEKLFF
D: -; length: 15; J: TRBJ2-2; size: -; V: TRBV21-1; DNA: TGTGCCAGCCTACCGTCACAGGGGTCGACCGGGGAGCTGTTTTTT; CDR3: CASLPSQGSTGELFF
D: TRBD1; length: 13; J: TRBJ1-1; size: -; V: TRBV27; DNA: TGTGCCAGCCGAGGGGGCCCTATACCCGAAGCTTTCTTT; CDR3: CASRGGPIPEAFF
D: -; length: 15; J: TRBJ1-4; size: few; V: TRBV15; DNA: TGTGCCACCAGCAGAGAGGCGGTTGGGAATGAAAAACTGTTTTTT; CDR3: CATSREAVGNEKLFF
D: -; length: 12; J: TRBJ2-7; size: -; V: TRBV5-1; DNA: TGCGCCAGCAGCTTACAAGGCGCCGAGCAGTACTTC; CDR3: CASSLQGAEQYF
D: -; length: 15; J: TRBJ1-1; size: -; V: TRBV7-2; DNA: TGTGCCAGCAGCTTTCAAACCAGAGTGAACACTGAAGCTTTCTTT; CDR3: CASSFQTRVNTEAFF
D: -; length: 12; J: TRBJ2-7; size: -; V: TRBV2; DNA: TGTGCCAGCAGGGTGAAGACTTACGAGCAGTACTTC; CDR3: CASRVKTYEQYF
D: -; length: 18; J: TRBJ1-5; size: -; V: TRBV5-6; DNA: TGTGCCAGCAGCTTGTCTAGGGGGAATCCACATAGCAATCAGCCCCAGCATTTT; CDR3: CASSLSRGNPHSNQPQHF
D: TRBD1; length: 14; J: TRBJ2-7; size: -; V: TRBV19; DNA: TGTGCCAGTAGTATAGGAGGGGGCGTGTACGAGCAGTACTTC; CDR3: CASSIGGGVYEQYF
D: TRBD1; length: 14; J: TRBJ1-2; size: -; V: TRBV19; DNA: TGTGCCAGTACCCAGATGACAGGGTTCTATGGCTACACCTTC; CDR3: CASTQMTGFYGYTF
D: -; length: 13; J: TRBJ2-3; size: few; V: TRBV5-5; DNA: TGTGCCAGCAGCTTGGAGGGAACAGATACGCAGTATTTT; CDR3: CASSLEGTDTQYF
D: -; length: 14; J: TRBJ1-1; size: -; V: TRBV5-4; DNA: TGTGCCAGCAGCTTGAGACAGATGAACACTGAAGCTTTCTTT; CDR3: CASSLRQMNTEAFF
D: TRBD1; length: 16; J: TRBJ1-4; size: -; V: TRBV12-5; DNA: TGTGCTAGTGGTTTGGGCGGTTGCGGGACAGAGGGAAAACTGTTTTTT; CDR3: CASGLGGCGTEGKLFF
D: -; length: 14; J: TRBJ1-1; size: few; V: TRBV19; DNA: TGTGCCAGTATGGGCCTCAGGTGGGCCACTGAAGCTTTCTTT; CDR3: CASMGLRWATEAFF
D: TRBD2; length: 15; J: TRBJ2-1; size: -; V: TRBV5-1; DNA: TGCGCCAGCAGCTTCCTAGCGGGAGTTTGCAATGAGCAGTTCTTC; CDR3: CASSFLAGVCNEQFF
D: -; length: 11; J: TRBJ2-5; size: -; V: TRBV6-6; DNA: TGTGCCAGCAGTTACGGAGAGACCCAGTACTTC; CDR3: CASSYGETQYF
D: TRBD2; length: 14; J: TRBJ2-5; size: -; V: TRBV7-2; DNA: TGTGCCAGCAGCTTAGGCCTAGCGGGAGAGACCCAGTACTTC; CDR3: CASSLGLAGETQYF
D: TRBD1; length: 14; J: TRBJ2-7; size: -; V: TRBV2; DNA: TGTGCCAGCAGTTGGGACAGCCACTCCTACGAGCAGTACTTC; CDR3: CASSWDSHSYEQYF
D: -; length: 14; J: TRBJ2-3; size: -; V: TRBV6-5; DNA: TGTGCCAGCACCGACAGGTTTTACACAGATACGCAGTATTTT; CDR3: CASTDRFYTDTQYF
D: -; length: 13; J: TRBJ1-5; size: -; V: TRBV7-2; DNA: TGTGCCAGCAGCTTAGCGCGGGACCAGCCCCAGCATTTT; CDR3: CASSLARDQPQHF
D: TRBD1; length: 15; J: TRBJ1-2; size: once; V: TRBV7-2; DNA: TGTGCCAGCAGCTTAGGACAGGGGGCTGACTATGGCTACACCTTC; CDR3: CASSLGQGADYGYTF
D: -; length: 16; J: TRBJ1-3; size: -; V: TRBV9; DNA: TGTGCCAGCAGCGTCGGGGCGTCTCTCTCTGGAAACACCATATATTTT; CDR3: CASSVGASLSGNTIYF
D: -; length: 16; J: TRBJ1-5; size: -; V: TRBV6-2/TRBV6-3; DNA: TGTGCCAGCAGTTTCCCCCCAAGACGGATGAATCAGCCCCAGCATTTT; CDR3: CASSFPPRRMNQPQHF
D: -; length: 18; J: TRBJ1-3; size: -; V: TRBV2; DNA: TGTGCCAGCAGTGGAGGGTCGACGACAGTCTTCTCTGGAAACACCATATATTTT; CDR3: CASSGGSTTVFSGNTIYF
D: -; length: 15; J: TRBJ2-1; size: -; V: TRBV9; DNA: TGTGCCAGCAGCGTAGAACAAAAAAGTAGGAATGAGCAGTTCTTC; CDR3: CASSVEQKSRNEQFF
D: TRBD1; length: 14; J: TRBJ2-7; size: -; V: TRBV28; DNA: TGTGCCAGCAGTCACCGGGACAGGGGCTACGAGCAGTACTTC; CDR3: CASSHRDRGYEQYF
D: TRBD1; length: 15; J: TRBJ2-7; size: -; V: TRBV6-2/TRBV6-3; DNA: TGTGCCAGCAGTTTCATACAGGGGGAGACCTACGAGCAGTACTTC; CDR3: CASSFIQGETYEQYF
D: TRBD1; length: 15; J: TRBJ1-1; size: -; V: TRBV7-8; DNA: TGTGCCAGCAGCTCCCCGGGACAGGGACGGACTGAAGCTTTCTTT; CDR3: CASSSPGQGRTEAFF